This T cell receptor beta chain was recovered during a study of T cells in localized non-small cell lung cancer. Study-level results: Uninvolved adjacent lung had more T cell clonality than any other tissue, topping tumor.

The germline gives CDR1 KGHSH, CDR2 LQKENI. The CDR3 runs 16 residues. Trimming pared 3 bases from V and 1 base from J, leaving 16 bases between. Notes on this clone: What it binds is not known.

Profiling relied on immunoSEQ multiplex PCR, and the TCRdb table lists in-frame clones only, not all of them. The sample lists tens of thousands of clones; around 86% were seen once. The J gene is TRBJ2-7, the V gene TRBV18; no firm D call. The sequencing here drew on peripheral blood, taken before any cancer treatment. The sequence was collected from a man aged 35 to 70 with stage I squamous cell lung carcinoma. CDR3 residues: CASSPNSAGSSYEQYF. CDR3 DNA sequence: TGTGCCAGCTCACCGAATAGTGCCGGCAGTTCCTACGAGCAGTACTTC. The variable domain in full, completed from reference TRBV18 and TRBJ2-7, reads NAGVMQNPRHLVRRRGQEARLRCSPMKGHSHVYWYRQLPEEGLKFMVYLQKENIIDESGMPKERFSAEFPKEGPSILRIQQVVRGDSAAYFCASSPNSAGSSYEQYFGPGTRLTVT.